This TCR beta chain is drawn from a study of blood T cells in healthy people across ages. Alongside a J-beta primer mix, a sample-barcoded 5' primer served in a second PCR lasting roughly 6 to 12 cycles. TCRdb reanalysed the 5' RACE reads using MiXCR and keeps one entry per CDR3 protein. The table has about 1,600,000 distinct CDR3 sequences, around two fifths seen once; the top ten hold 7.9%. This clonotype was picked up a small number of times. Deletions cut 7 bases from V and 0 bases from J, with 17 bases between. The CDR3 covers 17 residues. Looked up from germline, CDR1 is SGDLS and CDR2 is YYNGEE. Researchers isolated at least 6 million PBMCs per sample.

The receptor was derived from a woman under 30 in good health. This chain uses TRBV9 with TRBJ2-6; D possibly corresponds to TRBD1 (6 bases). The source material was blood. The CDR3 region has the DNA TGTGCCAGCGGGCCGGGACAAATGTACTCTGGGGCCAACGTCCTGACTTTC. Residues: CASGPGQMYSGANVLTF.